Listed below are T cell receptor beta chains from one sample, sequenced in a study of shared T cell receptors in the human thymus. Generated by immunoSEQ multiplex PCR, the TCRdb table keeps only in-frame clones and is missing some. Of hundreds of thousands of clones listed, 87% were seen once; the top ten hold approximately 0.0097%. These records were also assigned to another study, of human thymus T cells.

Sequences were obtained from thymocytes. Every receptor here comes from a boy less than two years old with a congenital heart defect. CDR3s include the opening cysteine and the closing phenylalanine or tryptophan. The D gene is left open where the match is weak. Clone sizes are given selectively: once, few, many, or a class where the clone is expanded.

v_gene: TRBV27; abundance: NA; d_gene: TRBD2; j_gene: TRBJ2-7; len: 15; CDR3aa: CASSQGTSALYEQYF; CDR3nt: TGTGCCAGCAGTCAAGGGACTAGCGCGCTTTACGAGCAGTACTTC
v_gene: TRBV29-1; abundance: NA; d_gene: NA; j_gene: TRBJ1-1; len: 15; CDR3aa: CSVVLAGGADTEAFF; CDR3nt: TGCAGCGTTGTGCTGGCGGGGGGCGCGGACACTGAAGCTTTCTTT
v_gene: TRBV14; abundance: NA; d_gene: NA; j_gene: TRBJ2-1; len: 14; CDR3aa: CASSHDATDNEQFF; CDR3nt: TGTGCCAGCAGCCACGACGCGACTGACAATGAGCAGTTCTTC
v_gene: TRBV19; abundance: once; d_gene: TRBD1; j_gene: TRBJ2-1; len: 15; CDR3aa: CASSNPGGSYNEQFF; CDR3nt: TGTGCCAGTAGTAACCCAGGGGGCTCCTACAATGAGCAGTTCTTC
v_gene: TRBV4-3; abundance: NA; d_gene: NA; j_gene: TRBJ2-5; len: 15; CDR3aa: CASSQEFPVQETQYF; CDR3nt: TGCGCCAGCAGCCAAGAGTTCCCAGTCCAAGAGACCCAGTACTTC
v_gene: TRBV15; abundance: NA; d_gene: NA; j_gene: TRBJ1-1; len: 15; CDR3aa: CATSRAYRQNTEAFF; CDR3nt: TGTGCCACCAGCAGAGCCTACAGGCAGAACACTGAAGCTTTCTTT
v_gene: TRBV25-1; abundance: once; d_gene: NA; j_gene: TRBJ2-7; len: 15; CDR3aa: CASSDASGALYEQYF; CDR3nt: TGTGCCAGCAGTGATGCCTCGGGTGCCCTCTACGAGCAGTACTTC
v_gene: TRBV27; abundance: once; d_gene: NA; j_gene: TRBJ1-5; len: 16; CDR3aa: CASSLEGGQGDQPQHF; CDR3nt: TGTGCCAGCAGTTTAGAGGGGGGGCAGGGAGATCAGCCCCAGCATTTT
v_gene: TRBV14; abundance: NA; d_gene: NA; j_gene: TRBJ1-1; len: 14; CDR3aa: CASSKKGIRTEAFF; CDR3nt: TGTGCCAGCAGCAAAAAGGGGATCCGCACTGAAGCTTTCTTT
v_gene: TRBV28; abundance: NA; d_gene: TRBD1; j_gene: TRBJ1-3; len: 19; CDR3aa: CASSRTGQSLSTSGNTIYF; CDR3nt: TGTGCCAGCAGTCGTACGGGACAGTCCTTATCAACCTCTGGAAACACCATATATTTT
v_gene: TRBV27; abundance: NA; d_gene: TRBD1; j_gene: TRBJ1-2; len: 16; CDR3aa: CASSSARDRAPHGYTF; CDR3nt: TGTGCCAGCAGTTCCGCCCGGGACAGGGCGCCCCATGGCTACACCTTC
v_gene: TRBV10-3; abundance: NA; d_gene: TRBD1; j_gene: TRBJ1-2; len: 14; CDR3aa: CAISENRGPYGYTF; CDR3nt: TGTGCCATCAGTGAGAACAGGGGGCCCTATGGCTACACCTTC
v_gene: TRBV10-3; abundance: NA; d_gene: NA; j_gene: TRBJ2-3; len: 17; CDR3aa: CAISDKLSSRSTDTQYF; CDR3nt: TGTGCCATCAGTGACAAACTTTCTAGCAGAAGCACAGATACGCAGTATTTT
v_gene: TRBV7-4; abundance: NA; d_gene: TRBD1; j_gene: TRBJ1-1; len: 17; CDR3aa: CASSRRRSDRTNTEAFF; CDR3nt: TGTGCCAGCAGCCGCAGACGCTCGGACAGGACGAACACTGAAGCTTTCTTT
v_gene: TRBV10-2; abundance: NA; d_gene: TRBD2; j_gene: TRBJ2-2; len: 16; CDR3aa: CASIGLAGLNTGELFF; CDR3nt: TGCGCCAGCATTGGACTAGCGGGTTTAAACACCGGGGAGCTGTTTTTT
v_gene: TRBV27; abundance: NA; d_gene: NA; j_gene: TRBJ1-4; len: 17; CDR3aa: CASRGGRIHATNEKLFF; CDR3nt: TGTGCCAGCAGAGGGGGTCGGATACATGCAACTAATGAAAAACTGTTTTTT
v_gene: TRBV2; abundance: NA; d_gene: NA; j_gene: TRBJ2-3; len: 13; CDR3aa: CASDPQGPDTQYF; CDR3nt: TGTGCCAGCGACCCCCAGGGTCCCGATACGCAGTATTTT
v_gene: TRBV9; abundance: NA; d_gene: TRBD1; j_gene: TRBJ2-1; len: 15; CDR3aa: CASSANLDRLNEQFF; CDR3nt: TGTGCCAGCAGCGCAAATCTGGACAGGTTGAATGAGCAGTTCTTC
v_gene: TRBV6-1; abundance: few; d_gene: NA; j_gene: TRBJ1-4; len: 14; CDR3aa: CASSETSTNEKLFF; CDR3nt: TGTGCCAGCAGTGAAACTTCAACTAATGAAAAACTGTTTTTT
v_gene: TRBV6-6; abundance: once; d_gene: NA; j_gene: TRBJ1-2; len: 16; CDR3aa: CASSYYLAGSNYGYTF; CDR3nt: TGTGCCAGCAGTTACTATTTGGCAGGGTCTAACTATGGCTACACCTTC
v_gene: TRBV9; abundance: NA; d_gene: TRBD2; j_gene: TRBJ2-1; len: 18; CDR3aa: CASSMRAGGLSSYNEQFF; CDR3nt: TGTGCCAGCAGCATGAGAGCGGGGGGGCTTAGCTCCTACAATGAGCAGTTCTTC
v_gene: TRBV10-1; abundance: NA; d_gene: TRBD1; j_gene: TRBJ2-7; len: 15; CDR3aa: CASSERGTGGYEQYF; CDR3nt: TGCGCCAGCAGTGAGAGGGGGACAGGGGGCTACGAGCAGTACTTC
v_gene: TRBV7-3; abundance: NA; d_gene: TRBD1; j_gene: TRBJ2-3; len: 15; CDR3aa: CASSPGTGGTDTQYF; CDR3nt: TGTGCCAGCAGCCCCGGGACAGGGGGCACAGATACGCAGTATTTT
v_gene: TRBV7-2; abundance: once; d_gene: TRBD1; j_gene: TRBJ2-3; len: 16; CDR3aa: CASSLGRDRATDTQYF; CDR3nt: TGTGCCAGCAGCTTGGGCCGGGACAGGGCCACAGATACGCAGTATTTT
v_gene: TRBV30; abundance: NA; d_gene: NA; j_gene: TRBJ1-3; len: 19; CDR3aa: CAWSHPVNNGAVSGNTIYF; CDR3nt: TGTGCCTGGAGTCACCCGGTAAACAATGGGGCCGTCTCTGGAAACACCATATATTTT
v_gene: TRBV4-2; abundance: NA; d_gene: NA; j_gene: TRBJ2-7; len: 16; CDR3aa: CASSPCWARWSYEQYF; CDR3nt: TGTGCCAGCAGCCCCTGCTGGGCAAGATGGTCCTACGAGCAGTACTTC
v_gene: TRBV28; abundance: NA; d_gene: TRBD2; j_gene: TRBJ2-1; len: 16; CDR3aa: CASRMGREIPYNEQFF; CDR3nt: TGTGCCAGCAGGATGGGGCGGGAGATACCTTACAATGAGCAGTTCTTC
v_gene: TRBV19; abundance: NA; d_gene: TRBD1; j_gene: TRBJ1-5; len: 15; CDR3aa: CASLNRDRGNQPQHF; CDR3nt: TGTGCCAGTCTCAACCGGGACAGGGGGAATCAGCCCCAGCATTTT
v_gene: TRBV10-3; abundance: NA; d_gene: TRBD1; j_gene: TRBJ2-2; len: 17; CDR3aa: CAISDYNGTGSVGELFF; CDR3nt: TGTGCCATCAGCGATTACAACGGGACAGGTTCGGTCGGGGAGCTGTTTTTT
v_gene: TRBV28; abundance: NA; d_gene: NA; j_gene: TRBJ2-3; len: 16; CDR3aa: CASSLQLVKVTDTQYF; CDR3nt: TGTGCCAGCAGTTTACAACTAGTGAAGGTTACAGATACGCAGTATTTT
v_gene: TRBV7-6; abundance: NA; d_gene: TRBD1; j_gene: TRBJ2-5; len: 14; CDR3aa: CASSLPGGKETQYF; CDR3nt: TGTGCCAGCAGCTTACCAGGGGGCAAGGAGACCCAGTACTTC
v_gene: TRBV30; abundance: NA; d_gene: NA; j_gene: TRBJ2-5; len: 13; CDR3aa: CAWSPRRGETQYF; CDR3nt: TGTGCCTGGAGTCCTCGTCGGGGAGAGACCCAGTACTTC
v_gene: TRBV25-1; abundance: NA; d_gene: NA; j_gene: TRBJ1-2; len: 12; CDR3aa: CASGIGGEGYTF; CDR3nt: TGTGCCAGCGGGATAGGGGGAGAAGGCTACACCTTC
v_gene: TRBV30; abundance: NA; d_gene: NA; j_gene: TRBJ2-3; len: 13; CDR3aa: CAWSVLSADTQYF; CDR3nt: TGTGCCTGGAGTGTACTATCGGCAGATACGCAGTATTTT
v_gene: TRBV7-9; abundance: NA; d_gene: TRBD1; j_gene: TRBJ1-1; len: 19; CDR3aa: CASSLGGPGQGSMNTEAFF; CDR3nt: TGTGCCAGCAGCTTAGGGGGGCCGGGACAGGGGAGCATGAACACTGAAGCTTTCTTT
v_gene: TRBV15; abundance: once; d_gene: NA; j_gene: TRBJ2-5; len: 19; CDR3aa: CATSRRGGVGHRLAETQYF; CDR3nt: TGTGCCACCAGCAGAAGAGGGGGTGTGGGCCACCGCCTAGCAGAGACCCAGTACTTC
v_gene: TRBV4-1; abundance: NA; d_gene: TRBD1; j_gene: TRBJ1-6; len: 17; CDR3aa: CASSQFLFGTVNSPLHF; CDR3nt: TGCGCCAGCAGCCAATTCCTCTTTGGGACAGTCAATTCACCCCTCCACTTT
v_gene: TRBV5-4; abundance: NA; d_gene: TRBD1; j_gene: TRBJ2-3; len: 16; CDR3aa: CASTKVLGTDTDTQYF; CDR3nt: TGTGCCAGCACCAAAGTGCTAGGGACAGACACAGATACGCAGTATTTT
v_gene: TRBV27; abundance: NA; d_gene: TRBD2; j_gene: TRBJ2-7; len: 14; CDR3aa: CASSLAGVFHEQYF; CDR3nt: TGTGCCAGCAGTTTAGCGGGAGTCTTCCACGAGCAGTACTTC
v_gene: TRBV4-3; abundance: NA; d_gene: TRBD2; j_gene: TRBJ2-5; len: 15; CDR3aa: CASSPGPGGKETQYF; CDR3nt: TGCGCCAGCAGCCCCGGCCCGGGAGGGAAAGAGACCCAGTACTTC
v_gene: TRBV7-9; abundance: NA; d_gene: NA; j_gene: TRBJ1-2; len: 13; CDR3aa: CASFPYGSRGYTF; CDR3nt: TGTGCCAGCTTCCCATACGGGAGCCGGGGCTACACCTTC
v_gene: TRBV6-4; abundance: NA; d_gene: NA; j_gene: TRBJ1-1; len: 17; CDR3aa: CASSDSDSWRSSTEAFF; CDR3nt: TGTGCCAGCAGTGACTCGGACTCGTGGAGGTCAAGCACTGAAGCTTTCTTT
v_gene: TRBV29-1; abundance: NA; d_gene: NA; j_gene: TRBJ2-7; len: 14; CDR3aa: CSVVPGKRSYEQYF; CDR3nt: TGCAGCGTTGTGCCCGGGAAGAGATCCTACGAGCAGTACTTC
v_gene: TRBV6-4; abundance: NA; d_gene: NA; j_gene: TRBJ2-7; len: 12; CDR3aa: CASSELDPEQYF; CDR3nt: TGTGCCAGCAGTGAGCTAGATCCCGAGCAGTACTTC
v_gene: TRBV5-1; abundance: NA; d_gene: NA; j_gene: TRBJ1-3; len: 15; CDR3aa: CASSFSGDSGNTIYF; CDR3nt: TGCGCCAGCAGCTTCTCAGGGGACTCTGGAAACACCATATATTTT
v_gene: TRBV4-3; abundance: NA; d_gene: NA; j_gene: TRBJ1-2; len: 14; CDR3aa: CASSQGGEWHGYTF; CDR3nt: TGCGCCAGCAGCCAAGGGGGGGAATGGCATGGCTACACCTTC
v_gene: TRBV4-1; abundance: NA; d_gene: NA; j_gene: TRBJ1-6; len: 18; CDR3aa: CASSPRDMKSSYNSPLHF; CDR3nt: TGCGCCAGCAGCCCCCGGGACATGAAAAGCTCCTATAATTCACCCCTCCACTTT
v_gene: TRBV19; abundance: NA; d_gene: TRBD2; j_gene: TRBJ2-1; len: 20; CDR3aa: CASSIDYTSGGMRSYNEQFF; CDR3nt: TGTGCCAGTAGTATAGATTATACTAGCGGGGGGATGCGCTCCTACAATGAGCAGTTCTTC
v_gene: TRBV2; abundance: NA; d_gene: NA; j_gene: TRBJ1-1; len: 14; CDR3aa: CASSDLGGDTEAFF; CDR3nt: TGTGCCAGCAGTGACTTAGGGGGGGATACTGAAGCTTTCTTT
v_gene: TRBV14; abundance: NA; d_gene: NA; j_gene: TRBJ1-2; len: 17; CDR3aa: CASSQAPRDFANYGYTF; CDR3nt: TGTGCCAGCAGCCAAGCCCCCAGGGATTTCGCTAACTATGGCTACACCTTC
v_gene: TRBV12-5; abundance: NA; d_gene: NA; j_gene: TRBJ2-3; len: 14; CDR3aa: CASGVTGTPDTQYF; CDR3nt: TGTGCTAGTGGTGTCACGGGGACTCCAGATACGCAGTATTTT
v_gene: TRBV7-9; abundance: NA; d_gene: TRBD2; j_gene: TRBJ2-3; len: 17; CDR3aa: CASSPRGLAGGGKTQYF; CDR3nt: TGTGCCAGCAGCCCACGGGGACTAGCGGGAGGAGGAAAGACGCAGTATTTT
v_gene: TRBV5-4; abundance: once; d_gene: TRBD1; j_gene: TRBJ1-2; len: 14; CDR3aa: CASSKRQGNSGYTF; CDR3nt: TGTGCCAGCAGCAAACGACAGGGGAATTCGGGCTACACCTTC